Sequencing of this T cell receptor beta chain was carried out in a study of cytomegalovirus exposure and HLA in healthy donors. About the research overall: For the approximately 400 genotyped donors, over 80% fell within the Caucasian-associated ancestry cluster.

Researchers ran the PCR with 60 Vbeta and 13 Jbeta primers. Method: immunoSEQ multiplex PCR; TCRdb's copy keeps in-frame clones and lacks some. The sample shows 160,000 or so clones, approximately 88% of them seen only once. Study results and caveats: A later analysis linked a missense variant in DCLRE1C to the trimming of TCR beta V and J genes. It was assumed in the presence/absence analyses that sequencing depth was roughly uniform across donors. Among TCR sequences, most were rare, though some public TCRs appeared in many donors.

CDR3 length: 21 residues. V lost 0 bases and J lost 0, with 21 bases in between. CDR1 is MGHRA, CDR2 YSYEKL, per germline. As regards this clone: Its antigen is still unknown.

This chain joins TRBV4-1 and TRBJ1-6; D might be TRBD1 (6 bases). The clonotype was recovered from a woman aged 18-35 years in good health and CMV-seronegative. Sequenced material: PBMCs. CDR3 residues: CASSQDPRQAQGSSYNSPLHF. The CDR3 DNA is TGCGCCAGCAGCCAAGATCCAAGACAGGCCCAGGGGAGCTCCTATAATTCACCCCTCCACTTT.